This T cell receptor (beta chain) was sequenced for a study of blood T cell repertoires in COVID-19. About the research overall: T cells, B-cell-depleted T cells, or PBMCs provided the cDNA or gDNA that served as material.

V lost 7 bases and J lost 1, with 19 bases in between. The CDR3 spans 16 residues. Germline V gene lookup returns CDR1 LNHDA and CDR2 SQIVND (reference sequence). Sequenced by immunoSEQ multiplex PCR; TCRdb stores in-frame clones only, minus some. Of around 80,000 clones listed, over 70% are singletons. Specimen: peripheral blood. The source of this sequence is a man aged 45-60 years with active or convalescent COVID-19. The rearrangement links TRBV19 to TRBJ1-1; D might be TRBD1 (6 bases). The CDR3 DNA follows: TGTGCCAGTACCCCGAACGGGGGGCAGAGGAACACTGAAGCTTTCTTT. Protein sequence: CASTPNGGQRNTEAFF.